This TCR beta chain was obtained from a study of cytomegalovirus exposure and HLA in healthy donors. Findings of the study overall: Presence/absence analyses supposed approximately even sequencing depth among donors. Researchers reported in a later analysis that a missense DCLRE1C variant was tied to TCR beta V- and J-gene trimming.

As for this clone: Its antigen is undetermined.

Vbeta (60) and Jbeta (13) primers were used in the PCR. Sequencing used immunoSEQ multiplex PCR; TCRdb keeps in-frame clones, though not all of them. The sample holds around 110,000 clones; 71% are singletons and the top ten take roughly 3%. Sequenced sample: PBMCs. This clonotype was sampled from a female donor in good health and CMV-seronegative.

As DNA, the CDR3 is TGTGCCAGTAGTACCGGGACAGGTGCTTACGAGCAGTACTTC. Translated, it gives CASSTGTGAYEQYF. This chain joins TRBV19 and TRBJ2-7, with 8 bases that match TRBD1. V shed 4 bases, J shed 4 bases, and the junction held 6 bases outside the gene matches. The CDR3 extends over 14 amino acids. Germline lookup yields CDR1 LNHDA and CDR2 SQIVND (reference sequence).